These 27 T cell receptor beta chains came from one sample sequenced in a study of T cell repertoires in cytomegalovirus infection. TCRdb redid the calling of the reads with MiXCR, one entry per CDR3 protein. Among 55,000 to 70,000 distinct CDR3 sequences, roughly 32% were seen once, and the ten largest hold just under 70%. These receptors lack a known antigen. Sequenced input: PBMCs, sequenced either directly or after in vitro stimulation (not recorded which). These receptors were obtained from a human donor in good health (CMV status not recorded). Some clones in this sample may be carry-over from other donors' samples.

CDR3 bases: TGTGCCAGCAGCGAGGGGGCAGACACTAATCAGCCCCAGCATTTT. Translated: CASSEGADTNQPQHF. The chain uses TRBV7-9 and TRBJ1-5, with 7 positions matching TRBD1. Trimming removed 5 bases from V and 4 bases from J; junction bases left unmatched: 8. The CDR3 covers 15 residues. CDR1 is SEHNR and CDR2 is FQNEAQ in the germline V gene (reference sequence).

V gene TRBV7-2 combines with J gene TRBJ2-7; unclear D gene. Germline V CDR1 and CDR2: SGHTA, FQGNSA. This CDR3 region has 12 residues. V was cut by 2 bases and J by 4 bases, with 6 bases left in between. CDR3 sequence: CASSLIWYEQYF. As DNA, the CDR3 is TGTGCCAGCAGCTTAATATGGTACGAGCAGTACTTC.

This clonotype was seen a handful of times. This chain joins TRBV20-1 and TRBJ2-5, with D possibly TRBD1 on 5 matching bases. The CDR3 has 13 amino acids. Trimming cost V 4 bases and J 2 bases, with 11 bases left between them. Germline CDR1 reads DFQATT; CDR2 reads SNEGSKA (reference sequence). CDR3 nucleotides: TGCAGTGCTAACTACAGGATGCAAGAGACCCAGTACTTC. Protein: CSANYRMQETQYF.

This clonotype came up a few times. The rearrangement links TRBV12-3 or TRBV12-4 to TRBJ1-3; 9 bases line up with TRBD1. V shed 5 bases, J shed 4 bases, and the junction held 6 bases outside the gene matches. The CDR3 is 15 amino acids. As DNA, the CDR3 is TGTGCCAGCAGTCTACAGGGGGCAAAAGGAAACACCATATATTTT. It codes for CASSLQGAKGNTIYF.

This chain links TRBV6-6 with TRBJ1-3; TRBD1 might be the D (6 bases). Per the germline V gene, CDR1 is MNHNY and CDR2 is SVGAGI (reference sequence). Trimming pared 8 bases from V and 3 bases from J, leaving 17 bases between. CDR3 size: 15 residues. This chain's CDR3 is CASRGGPLDGNTIYF. The CDR3 region has the DNA TGTGCCAGCCGGGGGGGGCCGCTCGATGGAAACACCATATATTTT.

This clonotype was picked up a small number of times. The rearrangement links TRBV7-2 to TRBJ2-5, with D possibly matching TRBD2 (5 bases). V lost 0 bases and J lost 5, with 10 bases in between. CDR3 length equals 14 residues. Germline-derived CDR1 and CDR2 are SGHTA and FQGNSA. In DNA, the CDR3 is TGTGCCAGCAGCTTAGCGGGATCGGGGGAGACCCAGTACTTC. Translation: CASSLAGSGETQYF.

This rearrangement joins TRBV10-3 to TRBJ1-6; weak D call: TRBD1 (5 bases). Per germline, CDR1 ENHRY and CDR2 SYGVKD. The CDR3 sequence is 13 residues long. V shed 2 bases and J shed 13 bases, with 12 bases lying between them. The CDR3 spells CAISEPTVAPLHF. CDR3 nucleotides: TGTGCCATCAGTGAGCCGACAGTAGCGCCCCTCCACTTT.

The chain has TRBV19 and TRBJ2-7, with TRBD1 identical over 8 bases. This CDR3 region has 14 residues. Germline-derived CDR1 and CDR2 are LNHDA and SQIVND (reference sequence). V was pared by 8 bases and J by 0 bases, with 6 bases of the junction left unmatched. CDR3 coding DNA: TGTGCCAGTTCCGCGGGACAGGCCTCCTACGAGCAGTACTTC. Its protein product is CASSAGQASYEQYF.

A few counts support this clonotype. J is TRBJ1-6 and V is TRBV5-4; 12 nucleotides agree with TRBD1. The V segment lost 6 bases and the J segment 10 bases; nucleotides outside the gene matches: 11. Germline V CDR1 and CDR2: SGHNT, YYREEE (reference sequence). CDR3 size: 16 residues. The CDR3 reads CASNSGTGGIRSPLHF. The CDR3 nucleotides are TGTGCCAGCAACTCCGGGACAGGGGGCATTCGATCACCCCTCCACTTT.

This chain links TRBV5-6 with TRBJ1-5; D is perhaps TRBD1 (5 bases). V was pared by 2 bases and J by 5 bases, with 11 bases between. This CDR3 contains 14 residues. Germline assignment: CDR1 SGHDT and CDR2 YYEEEE. The CDR3 DNA is TGTGCCAGCAGCTTCTTCCGGGGGGATCAGCCCCAGCATTTT. It codes for CASSFFRGDQPQHF.

This clonotype was detected many times. This sequence joins TRBV7-2 and TRBJ1-2; D is ambiguous. Germline lookup yields CDR1 SGHTA and CDR2 FQGNSA. Deletions cut 2 bases from V and 4 bases from J, with 8 bases between. The CDR3 length is 13 residues. In DNA form, the CDR3 reads TGTGCCAGCAGCTTAAAAACGGGCTATGGCTACACCTTC. Protein sequence: CASSLKTGYGYTF.

Comment on this clonotype: This likely comes from a read error, as the CDR3 has no conserved phenylalanine or tryptophan at its end. V gene TRBV7-2 combines with J gene TRBJ2-1; D gene uncertain. CDR1 and CDR2 (germline): SGHTA, FQGNSA. CDR3 length equals 11 residues. V lost 2 bases and J lost 12, with 8 bases in between. The CDR3 sequence: CASSLNSGQFS. CDR3 in DNA: TGTGCCAGCAGCTTAAACAGTGGGCAGTTCTCC.

A few counts support this clonotype. This rearrangement joins TRBV15 to TRBJ1-3, with 7 bases matching TRBD1. The CDR3 is 18 amino acids. The V gene end was trimmed by 2 bases and the J gene end by 0 bases; junction bases not matched to a gene: 10. Germline V gene sequence: CDR1 LNHNV, CDR2 YYDKDF (reference sequence). CDR3 residues: CATSRSVTGPSSGNTIYF. The CDR3 nucleotides are TGTGCCACCAGCAGATCCGTGACAGGGCCGAGCTCTGGAAACACCATATATTTT. The full variable domain, with the rest looked up from reference TRBV15 and TRBJ1-3, is DAMVIQNPRYQVTQFGKPVTLSCSQTLNHNVMYWYQQKSSQAPKLLFHYYDKDFNNEADTPDNFQSRRPNTSFCFLDIRSPGLGDTAMYLCATSRSVTGPSSGNTIYFGEGSWLTVV.

This clonotype was detected ten times or more. This chain uses TRBV7-2 with TRBJ1-6; possible D gene TRBD1, 5 bases. CDR1 and CDR2 from the germline V gene are SGHTA and FQGNSA. V gave up 2 bases and J gave up 0 bases, with 8 bases separating them. This CDR3 spans 16 amino acids. CDR3 sequence reads: CASSLSDSSYNSPLHF. As DNA, the CDR3 is TGTGCCAGCAGCTTAAGTGACAGCTCCTATAATTCACCCCTCCACTTT.

This clonotype came up a few times. The chain recombines TRBV7-8 with TRBJ1-2; 9 bases match TRBD1. Trimming at V came to 5 bases and at J to 2 bases, leaving 9 bases not matched to a gene. CDR1 and CDR2 from the germline V gene are SGHVS and FQNEAQ. The CDR3 runs 16 residues. Written as DNA, the CDR3 is TGTGCCAGCAGCACCGCGGGACAGGGACGAAACTATGGCTACACCTTC. It yields the protein CASSTAGQGRNYGYTF.

The genes are TRBV20-1 and TRBJ2-1, with 7 nucleotides matching TRBD2. V lost 4 bases, J lost 2 bases, and 8 bases stayed unmatched. The germline CDR1 and CDR2 sequences are DFQATT and SNEGSKA (reference sequence). The CDR3 length is 15 residues. For the CDR3, the DNA is TGCAGTGCTACCTTTGGCGGGAGTACCTACAATGAGCAGTTCTTC. It encodes CSATFGGSTYNEQFF.

V gene TRBV6-1 combines with J gene TRBJ1-5; the D gene is possibly TRBD1 (5 bases). Germline V gene data show CDR1 as MNHNS and CDR2 as SASEGT. The V gene lost 3 bases and the J gene lost 0 bases, with 15 bases spanning the gap. The CDR3 length is 17 residues. DNA of the CDR3: TGTGCCAGCAGTGACTCTTATGGGGCGGATAGCAATCAGCCCCAGCATTTT. Encoded protein: CASSDSYGADSNQPQHF.

This clonotype appeared a few times. The chain uses TRBV11-2 and TRBJ1-1; 9 bases are shared with TRBD1. V trimming: 5 bases; J trimming: 5 bases; junction bases outside the gene matches: 3. In germline, CDR1 is SGHAT, CDR2 FQNNGV. This CDR3 comprises 13 residues. In DNA, the CDR3 is TGTGCCAGCAGCGGACAGGGGAGGACTGAAGCTTTCTTT. Translated, it gives CASSGQGRTEAFF.

The chain has TRBV28 and TRBJ1-4; D gene uncertain. V was trimmed by 5 bases and J by 5 bases, leaving 15 bases between them. This CDR3 is 15 amino acids long. Looked up from germline, CDR1 is MDHEN and CDR2 is SYDVKM. CDR3 in DNA: TGTGCCAGCAGTCCGCAGGACCGCCGAAATGAAAAACTGTTTTTT. As protein: CASSPQDRRNEKLFF. Using reference TRBV28 and TRBJ1-4 for the parts outside the CDR3, the full variable domain is DVKVTQSSRYLVKRTGEKVFLECVQDMDHENMFWYRQDPGLGLRLIYFSYDVKMKEKGDIPEGYSVSREKKERFSLILESASTNQTSMYLCASSPQDRRNEKLFFGSGTQLSVL.

This clonotype was seen at least ten times. This rearrangement joins TRBV4-1 to TRBJ2-1, with TRBD2 matching 15 bases. J was trimmed by 8 bases and V by 1 base; bases with no gene match: 9. Germline V gives CDR1 MGHRA, CDR2 YSYEKL. The length of the CDR3 is 18 residues. Here the CDR3 reads CASSQALGTSGGKDEQFF. CDR3 DNA: TGCGCCAGCAGCCAAGCGCTAGGGACTAGCGGGGGGAAGGATGAGCAGTTCTTC.

As DNA, the CDR3 is TGTGCCAGCTCACCACGCAGGAGCGCCTACGAGCAGTACTTC. This translates into CASSPRRSAYEQYF. The chain combines TRBV18 with TRBJ2-7; D gene uncertain. Trimming pared 1 base from V and 2 bases from J, leaving 9 bases between. This CDR3 comprises 14 residues. Germline V CDR1 and CDR2: KGHSH, LQKENI.

The rearrangement links TRBV6-1 to TRBJ2-3; no clear D. This CDR3 is built from 15 residues. The V end lost 4 bases, the J end lost 2 bases, and 13 bases lay between the germline ends. Per the germline V gene, CDR1 is MNHNS and CDR2 is SASEGT. The CDR3 protein is CASSARPGDTDTQYF. The CDR3 nucleotides are TGTGCCAGCAGTGCCCGGCCAGGTGACACAGATACGCAGTATTTT.

A few counts support this clonotype. V gene TRBV7-2 combines with J gene TRBJ1-1, with D unresolved. The CDR3 spans 13 residues. The germline V and J ends were trimmed by 4 bases and 0 bases, with 6 bases remaining between them. From germline, CDR1 is SGHTA and CDR2 FQGNSA. CDR3 residues: CASSSQMNTEAFF. CDR3 DNA sequence: TGTGCCAGCAGCTCCCAAATGAACACTGAAGCTTTCTTT.

The chain links TRBV7-6 to TRBJ1-1; D unresolved. V was shortened by 1 base and J by 3 bases, with 6 bases between the two germline ends. The CDR3 is made up of 13 amino acids. The germline V gene encodes CDR1 SGHVS and CDR2 FNYEAQ. The CDR3 sequence: CASSLDTYTEAFF. The CDR3 nucleotides read TGTGCCAGCAGCTTAGACACCTACACTGAAGCTTTCTTT.

The rearrangement links TRBV6-2 or TRBV6-3 to TRBJ2-1; the D is unclear. CDR3 length equals 14 residues. The germline V and J ends were trimmed by 1 base and 7 bases, with 11 bases remaining between them. Germline lookup yields CDR1 MNHEY and CDR2 SVGEGT. The CDR3 here is CASSYFNPSNEQFF. The CDR3 DNA reads as TGTGCCAGCAGTTACTTCAACCCGAGTAATGAGCAGTTCTTC.

On this clonotype: This could be a read error, since a much larger clone is one nucleotide away. The CDR3 spells CASSPTDTQYF. The CDR3 nucleotides are TGTGCCAGCAGCCCGACAGATACGCAGTATTTT. The rearrangement joins TRBV7-3 to TRBJ2-3; the D is unclear. CDR1 is SGHTA, CDR2 FQGTGA, per germline. The length of the CDR3 is 11 residues. Trimming took 5 bases from V and 3 from J, leaving 3 bases between them.

This clonotype has more than one count but fewer than ten. The genes are TRBV19 and TRBJ1-5, with D perhaps matching TRBD1 (6 bases). Germline CDR1 and CDR2: LNHDA and SQIVND (reference sequence). The CDR3 is made up of 15 amino acids. V was cut by 7 bases and J by 5 bases, with 18 bases left in between. The CDR3 sequence is CASTPVRGMDQPQHF. For the CDR3, the DNA is TGTGCCAGTACCCCGGTCAGGGGCATGGATCAGCCCCAGCATTTT.